This TCR beta chain was found in a study of T-cell memory formation after mild COVID-19. General study results and limits: Memory from before infection featured some responding clones, which suggests cross-reactive memory joined. Contracting clones from day 15 to 85 showed balanced CD4/CD8; later expanders favored CD4+. CD4+ contracting clones were found mainly in CM and EM, and CD8+ ones in EMRA.

5'RACE, which relied on constant-segment primers, yielded TCR alpha and TCR beta cDNA libraries carrying sample barcodes and UMIs. TCRdb itself ran the 5' RACE reads through MiXCR, one entry per CDR3 protein. The table has around 340,000 distinct CDR3 sequences, around 15% seen once. The CDR3 consists of 17 residues. V was cut by 0 bases and J by 3 bases, with 16 bases left in between. Note on this clonotype: No antigen is known for it.

The sequenced sample was PBMCs or a T cell subset sorted from them (not recorded which). This rearrangement joins TRBV12-3 or TRBV12-4 to TRBJ2-3; perhaps TRBD1 as D (5 bases). The TCR originated in a man between 18 and 29 years old who had mild COVID-19 (a few samples of this study predate the infection). Cell type and time point are not known. CDR3 nucleotides: TGTGCCAGCAGTTTAGCGCTAAGGTCAGGGATTACAGATACGCAGTATTTT. Translating it yields CASSLALRSGITDTQYF.